The 22 T cell receptor beta chains reported below all come from one sample, sequenced in a study of regulatory T cells in long-lasting Graves disease. Time point of the sample: persistent/refractory GD, antithyroid drugs over 5 years with positive TRAb. Extracted RNA from PBMCs served as the source of the TCR library. The TCR beta library used iRepertoire HTBI primers with Arm-PCR amplification of CDR3. TCRdb re-called the multiplex PCR reads through MiXCR, storing one row per CDR3 protein. The sample has 450,000 or so distinct CDR3 sequences; about 20% are singletons. This specimen was peripheral blood mononuclear cells (PBMCs), taken when the disease was refractory, from a patient treated with antithyroid drugs. All receptors derive from a female donor with Graves disease.

In its sample, this clonotype was seen many times. This sequence joins TRBV6-5 and TRBJ2-7; TRBD2 is a possible D gene (5 bases). This CDR3 has 13 amino acids. The germline V gene has CDR1 MNHEY and CDR2 SVGAGI. V was trimmed by 4 bases and J by 2 bases, leaving 9 bases between them. The CDR3 DNA follows: TGTGCCAGCAGTTCCGGACTTACCTACGAGCAGTACTTC. It codes for CASSSGLTYEQYF.

This clonotype showed up many times. CDR3 sequence: CASSLIGPNTEAFF. CDR3 DNA: TGCGCCAGCAGCTTGATAGGACCGAACACTGAAGCTTTCTTT. This chain connects TRBV5-1 to TRBJ1-1; the D is unclear. From germline, CDR1 is SGHRS and CDR2 YFSETQ. The CDR3 is 14 amino acids. V lost 1 base and J 1 base, leaving 8 bases between the germline ends.

This rearrangement joins TRBV5-1 to TRBJ2-1, with TRBD2 as a possible D gene (5 bases). Trimming took off 1 base at V and 9 bases at J, with 8 bases between the two ends. Germline-derived CDR1 and CDR2 are SGHRS and YFSETQ. The CDR3 is 12 amino acids. In DNA form, the CDR3 reads TGCGCCAGCAGCTTGACTAGTGCTGAGCAGTTCTTC. As protein: CASSLTSAEQFF.

The gene calls are TRBV11-1 and TRBJ2-1; D not resolved. V was shortened by 4 bases and J by 10 bases, with 11 bases between the two germline ends. The germline V gene has CDR1 SGHAT and CDR2 FQDESV (reference sequence). The CDR3 totals 12 residues. DNA for the CDR3: TGTGCCAGCAGCTCGAGGACGGAGGAGCAGTTCTTC. The encoded protein is CASSSRTEEQFF.

This clonotype was detected only a few times. The V gene is TRBV28, the J gene TRBJ2-5, with TRBD2 as a possible D gene (5 bases). V was shortened by 3 bases and J by 1 base, with 9 bases between the two germline ends. This CDR3 is built from 14 residues. Germline loops: CDR1 MDHEN, CDR2 SYDVKM. CDR3 DNA sequence: TGTGCCAGCAGTTTCCTAGCCGCCCAAGAGACCCAGTACTTC. Its translation is CASSFLAAQETQYF.

The genes are TRBV28 and TRBJ2-7, with D perhaps matching TRBD1 or TRBD2 (5 bases each). The CDR3 extends over 18 amino acids. Deletions cut 4 bases from V and 5 bases from J, with 27 bases between. Germline V CDR1 and CDR2: MDHEN, SYDVKM. The DNA of the CDR3 is TGTGCCAGCAGTTCCTCTGCCCTGACACACTATATGGGGGACGAGCAGTACTTC. It encodes CASSSSALTHYMGDEQYF.

This clonotype was picked up many times. The gene calls are TRBV12-3 or TRBV12-4 and TRBJ1-4; D unclear. V was trimmed by 6 bases and J by 12 bases, leaving 23 bases between them. This CDR3 region has 15 residues. The CDR3 reads CASSIGPSRRTELFF. CDR3 in DNA: TGTGCCAGCAGCATCGGACCCTCGAGGAGAACGGAACTGTTTTTT.

The chain carries TRBV2 and TRBJ2-7; D not resolved. Germline assignment: CDR1 SNHLY and CDR2 FYNNEI. V lost 7 bases to trimming and J lost 1 base, with 23 bases between them. This CDR3 contains 17 residues. The CDR3 DNA sequence: TGTGCCAGCAAGTTTCGGTCAGAGGTTTTCTTTTCCTACGAGCAGTACTTC. This translates into CASKFRSEVFFSYEQYF.

Comments on this clonotype: A much larger clone differs by one base, so this may be a read error. This is likely a read error, given that the CDR3 carries no conserved phenylalanine or tryptophan at its end. This sequence joins TRBV14 and TRBJ1-2, with D perhaps matching TRBD1 (5 bases). The germline V gene has CDR1 SGHDN and CDR2 FVKESK. The length of the CDR3 is 14 residues. Trimming took 0 bases from V and 6 from J, leaving 11 bases between them. CDR3 bases: TGTGCCAGCAGCCAAGATCTGCGACAGAATGGCTACACCCTC. It specifies CASSQDLRQNGYTL.

This clonotype occurred many times. The V call is TRBV28, the J call TRBJ2-2; 7 bases line up with TRBD2. This CDR3 has 16 amino acids. V lost 9 bases, J lost 0 bases, and 10 bases stayed unmatched. Per germline, CDR1 MDHEN and CDR2 SYDVKM. In DNA, the CDR3 is TGTGCCAGTCGGAGCGGGACGTTGACGAACACCGGGGAGCTGTTTTTT. This gives the protein CASRSGTLTNTGELFF.

This clonotype was detected many times. The chain joins TRBV28 to TRBJ2-7; TRBD1 might be the D (5 bases). This CDR3 spans 14 amino acids. Per germline, CDR1 MDHEN and CDR2 SYDVKM. V lost 0 bases and J lost 0, with 6 bases in between. The CDR3 DNA sequence: TGTGCCAGCAGTTTATGGGGGCGCTCCTACGAGCAGTACTTC. It specifies CASSLWGRSYEQYF. The full variable domain, in which reference TRBV28 and TRBJ2-7 provide the parts outside the CDR3, is DVKVTQSSRYLVKRTGEKVFLECVQDMDHENMFWYRQDPGLGLRLIYFSYDVKMKEKGDIPEGYSVSREKKERFSLILESASTNQTSMYLCASSLWGRSYEQYFGPGTRLTVT.

This clonotype was picked up many times. The chain is built from TRBV5-1 and TRBJ1-1; D unresolved. This CDR3 contains 16 residues. Germline V gene lookup returns CDR1 SGHRS and CDR2 YFSETQ. Trimming removed 1 base at V and 4 bases at J, with 17 bases between. The CDR3 reads CASSLNPVQRITEAFF. In DNA form, the CDR3 reads TGCGCCAGCAGCTTGAATCCGGTACAAAGAATCACTGAAGCTTTCTTT. The variable domain in full, completed from reference TRBV5-1 and TRBJ1-1, reads KAGVTQTPRYLIKTRGQQVTLSCSPISGHRSVSWYQQTPGQGLQFLFEYFSETQRNKGNFPGRFSGRQFSNSRSEMNVSTLELGDSALYLCASSLNPVQRITEAFFGQGTRLTVV.

Regarding this clonotype: Given a much more abundant clone one base away, this may be a read error. The chain uses TRBV5-1 and TRBJ2-7; 9 nucleotides match TRBD2. The germline CDR1 and CDR2 sequences are SGHRS and YFSETQ. This CDR3 contains 15 residues. The trim removed 5 bases at V and 6 bases at J, leaving 12 bases unmatched. The CDR3 region is CASSPRGTSPGEQYF. CDR3 nucleotide sequence: TGCGCCAGCAGTCCTCGTGGGACTAGCCCGGGCGAGCAGTACTTC.

The sample holds many counts of this clonotype. The chain carries TRBV3-1 and TRBJ2-7, with 11 bases identical to TRBD2. CDR3 length: 15 residues. CDR1 and CDR2 (germline): LGHDT, YNNKEL (reference sequence). With V trimmed by 4 bases and J by 3 bases, 5 bases remained unmatched. Here the CDR3 DNA reads TGTGCCAGCAGCCGGACCGGGACTAGCGGCTACGAGCAGTACTTC. It encodes CASSRTGTSGYEQYF.

This clonotype was detected a few times. V usage is TRBV6-1 and J usage is TRBJ1-1; D is unclear. CDR3 length: 15 amino acids. Germline CDR1 reads MNHNS; CDR2 reads SASEGT. Trimming removed 1 base at V and 8 bases at J, with 17 bases between. As DNA, the CDR3 is TGTGCCAGCAGTGAAGAAGAATCAGGACCGTTCGAAGCTTTCTTT. It codes for CASSEEESGPFEAFF.

For this clonotype: The junction shows a germline mismatch at one end, possibly a read error. V gene TRBV28 combines with J gene TRBJ1-5; D not certain. The CDR3 is 15 amino acids. The germline V gene has CDR1 MDHEN and CDR2 SYDVKM. CDR3 DNA sequence: TGTGCCAGCAGTCTAGAGGCCCTAAGCAATCCGCCCCAGCATTTT. Its protein is CASSLEALSNPPQHF.

There are many counts of this clonotype. The V and J genes are TRBV11-2 and TRBJ2-2, with D perhaps matching TRBD1 or TRBD2 (5 bases each). Germline V gene data show CDR1 as SGHAT and CDR2 as FQNNGV. The CDR3 totals 16 residues. With 3 bases removed from V and 6 bases from J, the gap between germline ends came to 17 bases. Here the CDR3 reads CASSFYGGIESGELFF. The CDR3, as DNA: TGTGCCAGCAGCTTTTATGGGGGAATTGAGTCCGGGGAGCTGTTTTTT.

This clonotype was picked up many times. The J gene is TRBJ1-2, the V gene TRBV30; D is uncertain. Germline loops: CDR1 GTSNPN, CDR2 SVGIG (reference sequence). The CDR3 runs to 13 residues. The CDR3 DNA reads as TGTGCTGCCGCGGTAGGGCAGAGCTATGGCTACACCTTC. Translated, it gives CAAAVGQSYGYTF.

As regards this clonotype: A much larger clone lies one base from this, so it may be a read error. V usage is TRBV28 and J usage is TRBJ2-2; tentative D call: TRBD1 (6 bases). This CDR3 is built from 13 residues. Germline values: CDR1 MDHEN, CDR2 SYDVKM. CDR3 sequence (DNA): TGTGCCAGCAGTCTACAGGGTCCCGGGGAGCTGCTTTTT. Its protein is CASSLQGPGELLF.

The table lists this clonotype with many counts. The rearrangement joins TRBV27 to TRBJ1-2, with 7 bases that match TRBD1. Germline CDR1 is MNHEY and CDR2 is SMNVEV (reference sequence). CDR3 length: 16 amino acids. Germline trimming cut 2 bases from V and 3 bases from J; bases unmatched to any gene: 9. CDR3 coding DNA: TGTGCCAGCAGTTTAAGACAGGGTTCCGCTCACTATGGCTACACCTTC. As protein: CASSLRQGSAHYGYTF.

This clonotype has a handful of counts. This chain joins TRBV20-1 and TRBJ2-7, with 7 bases lining up with TRBD2. Trimming took 0 bases from V and 3 from J; bases not matched to a gene: 11. CDR3 length equals 16 residues. CDR1 DFQATT and CDR2 SNEGSKA come from the germline V gene (reference sequence). The CDR3 nucleotides are TGCAGTGCTAGAGATTCCCCTAGCGGCGGACTCTACGAGCAGTACTTC. Translation gives CSARDSPSGGLYEQYF.

This clonotype was counted at least ten times. CDR3 region: CASSLQGQLTQYF. CDR3 in DNA: TGTGCCAGCAGCTTGCAAGGCCAGTTGACCCAGTACTTC. The chain couples TRBV5-8 to TRBJ2-5; D gene unclear. Trimming took 1 base from V and 7 from J, leaving 11 bases between them. CDR1 and CDR2 (germline): SGHTS, YDEGEE. This CDR3 region has 13 residues.